The 9 T cell receptor beta chains listed next were all sequenced from one sample in a study of control samples from healthy donors and cancer patients. Sequencing was performed with immunoSEQ multiplex PCR; in TCRdb, only in-frame clones are kept and a portion is missing. The sample contains 120,000 or so clones, around 87% of which appear only once. What was sequenced was blood. The receptors were sampled from a man aged 55-75 years in good health.

V and J are TRBV30 and TRBJ1-2; D remains unclear. CDR3 length: 13 residues. Germline CDR1 and CDR2: GTSNPN and SVGIG (reference sequence). V lost 2 bases, J lost 4 bases, and 11 bases lay in between. CDR3 region: CAWSLDAGYGYTF. CDR3 bases: TGTGCCTGGAGTTTAGACGCTGGCTATGGCTACACCTTC.

The genes are TRBV7-8 and TRBJ1-5, with D maybe TRBD1 (5 bases). The germline gives CDR1 SGHVS, CDR2 FQNEAQ. V was trimmed by 3 bases and J by 5 bases, leaving 14 bases between them. This CDR3 has 15 residues. This chain's CDR3 is CASSFSWGTDQPQHF. For the CDR3, the DNA is TGTGCCAGCAGCTTTTCCTGGGGGACCGATCAGCCCCAGCATTTT.

V gene TRBV4-1 combines with J gene TRBJ2-3; perhaps D is TRBD1 or TRBD2 (5 bases each). Germline V gives CDR1 MGHRA, CDR2 YSYEKL. Trimming took off 3 bases at V and 1 base at J, with 8 bases between the two ends. The CDR3 is 14 residues long. The CDR3 reads CASSHPGRTDTQYF. DNA of the CDR3: TGCGCCAGCAGCCACCCGGGACGCACAGATACGCAGTATTTT.

The chain employs TRBV19 and TRBJ2-7, with a weak D call TRBD2 (6 bases). Trimming took 3 bases from V and 0 from J, leaving 12 bases between them. The CDR3 is 15 amino acids. Germline V lookup: CDR1 LNHDA, CDR2 SQIVND (reference sequence). CDR3 nucleotide sequence: TGTGCCAGTAGTATCTCGGCGGGATCCTCCTACGAGCAGTACTTC. The encoded protein is CASSISAGSSYEQYF.

This chain connects TRBV7-9 to TRBJ1-2; possibly TRBD1 for D (6 bases). The CDR3 extends over 17 amino acids. In germline, CDR1 is SEHNR, CDR2 FQNEAQ (reference sequence). V lost 3 bases to trimming and J lost 5 bases, with 22 bases between them. For the CDR3, the DNA is TGTGCCAGCAGCTTTGAAAATCGGCGCAGGGGAGGGTATGGCTACACCTTC. This gives the protein CASSFENRRRGGYGYTF. The variable domain in full, with the rest retrieved from reference TRBV7-9 and TRBJ1-2, is DTGVSQNPRHKITKRGQNVTFRCDPISEHNRLYWYRQTLGQGPEFLTYFQNEAQLEKSRLLSDRFSAERPKGSFSTLEIQRTEQGDSAMYLCASSFENRRRGGYGYTFGSGTRLTVV.

DNA of the CDR3: TGTGCCAGCAGTTACTCTTCAGGGGCCTTCGAAAAACTGTTTTTT. The encoded protein is CASSYSSGAFEKLFF. The chain couples TRBV6-5 to TRBJ1-4, with D maybe TRBD1 (6 bases). There are 15 residues in the CDR3. The germline CDR1 and CDR2 sequences are MNHEY and SVGAGI. Trimming removed 0 bases at V and 8 bases at J, with 13 bases between.

V usage is TRBV7-9 and J usage is TRBJ2-2; TRBD2 matches at 13 bases. V dropped 4 bases and J dropped 4; count of bases not matched to a gene: 12. The CDR3 extends over 19 amino acids. CDR1 and CDR2 from the germline V gene are SEHNR and FQNEAQ (reference sequence). The CDR3, as DNA: TGTGCCAGCAGCTCCCCGGGACTAGCGGGAATTTTAGCCACCGGGGAGCTGTTTTTT. Protein: CASSSPGLAGILATGELFF.

The V call is TRBV5-1, the J call TRBJ2-7; 8 positions match TRBD2. The CDR3 contains 13 residues. Germline V gene sequence: CDR1 SGHRS, CDR2 YFSETQ. V lost 5 bases, J lost 11 bases, and 12 bases stayed unmatched. The CDR3 here is CASRTSSGLGEYF. The CDR3 nucleotides read TGCGCCAGCAGAACCTCTAGCGGGCTCGGGGAGTACTTC.

The V gene is TRBV28, the J gene TRBJ1-5; 8 bases agree with TRBD1. The germline gives CDR1 MDHEN, CDR2 SYDVKM. The V gene end was trimmed by 1 base and the J gene end by 13 bases; junction bases not matched to a gene: 3. The CDR3 runs to 12 residues. The CDR3 region has the DNA TGTGCCAGCAGTTTATTAGACAGGGGTCAGCATTTT. Translation: CASSLLDRGQHF.